This T cell receptor beta chain was sequenced during a study of CD8+ T cells in alopecia areata. About the study: Patients received oral tofacitinib, 5 to 10 mg twice daily, for moderate-to-severe alopecia areata. Regarding the study as a whole: Researchers report lesional scalp, most notably alopecia totalis/universalis, outstripped normal scalp in clonality. Many expanded lesional clones stayed in scalp and blood while on tofacitinib.

This sample's treatment: oral pan-JAK inhibitor, 5-10 mg twice daily. Regarding this clone: Its antigen is unknown.

cDNA prepared by RNA extraction and subsequent reverse transcription served as the template for sequencing. Assay: immunoSEQ multiplex PCR; the TCRdb copy retains only in-frame clones and omits some. Here the sample spans about 76,000 clones, approximately 72% being singletons. Germline V CDR1 and CDR2: SGHNT, YYREEE (reference sequence). The CDR3 runs to 15 residues. V shed 1 base and J shed 5 bases, with 14 bases lying between them. The chain carries TRBV5-4 and TRBJ2-3; D is tentatively TRBD1 or TRBD2 (5 bases each). This sequence originates from a human donor with alopecia areata. The sample consisted of CD8+ T cells sorted from blood, taken at week 24, from a patient treated with tofacitinib. CDR3 sequence reads: CASSLPGTKGDTQYF. In nucleotides, the CDR3 is TGTGCCAGCAGCTTGCCCGGGACGAAGGGAGATACGCAGTATTTT.